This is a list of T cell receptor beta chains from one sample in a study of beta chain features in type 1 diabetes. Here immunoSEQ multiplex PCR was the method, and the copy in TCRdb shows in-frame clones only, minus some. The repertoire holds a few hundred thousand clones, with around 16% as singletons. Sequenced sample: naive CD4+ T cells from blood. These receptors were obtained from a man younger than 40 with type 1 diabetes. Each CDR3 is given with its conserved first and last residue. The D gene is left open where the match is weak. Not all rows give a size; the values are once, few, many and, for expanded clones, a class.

CAISESFQVPYEQYF | TGTGCCATCAGTGAGTCGTTTCAGGTTCCATACGAGCAGTACTTC | TRBV10-3 | - | - | TRBJ2-7
CASSIRASYEQYF | TGTGCCAGCAGTATCAGGGCGTCCTACGAGCAGTACTTC | TRBV27 | - | - | TRBJ2-7
CASSTGTGAANEQFF | TGTGCCAGCAGCACAGGGACAGGGGCTGCCAATGAGCAGTTCTTC | TRBV7-2 | TRBD1 | few | TRBJ2-1
CASSYDAWNEQFF | TGTGCCAGCAGTTACGACGCATGGAATGAGCAGTTCTTC | TRBV6-5 | - | - | TRBJ2-1
CASSSTDREQFF | TGTGCCAGCAGCTCCACGGACAGGGAGCAGTTCTTC | TRBV7-2 | TRBD1 | few | TRBJ2-1
CASSLQGYEQFF | TGTGCCAGCAGCCTACAGGGCTATGAGCAGTTCTTC | TRBV11-2 | - | few | TRBJ2-1
CAWSVTGRGAGGYGYTF | TGTGCCTGGAGTGTAACAGGCAGGGGCGCAGGGGGCTATGGCTACACCTTC | TRBV30 | TRBD1 | - | TRBJ1-2
CAWKGVGETQYF | TGTGCCTGGAAAGGGGTGGGCGAGACCCAGTACTTC | TRBV30 | - | - | TRBJ2-5
CASRPSGGAETQYF | TGTGCCAGCAGGCCGTCTGGGGGTGCGGAGACCCAGTACTTC | TRBV27 | - | - | TRBJ2-5
CASSFGLAAQETQYF | TGTGCCAGCAGCTTCGGACTAGCGGCCCAAGAGACCCAGTACTTC | TRBV9 | TRBD2 | - | TRBJ2-5
CASSLGPQGQFF | TGTGCCAGCAGCTTAGGGCCCCAAGGGCAGTTCTTC | TRBV7-8 | - | few | TRBJ2-1
CSSYGGDETQYF | TGCAGCTCCTACGGGGGGGATGAGACCCAGTACTTC | TRBV29-1 | TRBD2 | few | TRBJ2-5
CATKGGEAETQYF | TGTGCCACCAAAGGGGGCGAGGCAGAGACCCAGTACTTC | TRBV5-4 | TRBD1 | - | TRBJ2-5
CATSRDRQGYEQYF | TGTGCCACCAGCAGAGATAGACAGGGCTACGAGCAGTACTTC | TRBV15 | TRBD1 | few | TRBJ2-7
CSVNPEWETQYF | TGCAGCGTCAACCCGGAGTGGGAGACCCAGTACTTC | TRBV29-1 | - | few | TRBJ2-5
CASSRRGWPGGYEQYF | TGTGCCAGCAGCCGGAGGGGGTGGCCCGGGGGTTACGAGCAGTACTTC | TRBV14 | - | - | TRBJ2-7
CASSSWDRYHEQFF | TGTGCCAGCAGCTCGTGGGACAGGTACCATGAGCAGTTCTTC | TRBV7-9 | TRBD1 | - | TRBJ2-1
CSARWGDEQFF | TGCAGTGCTAGGTGGGGCGATGAGCAGTTCTTC | TRBV20-1 | - | few | TRBJ2-1
CASSFGGTDTQYF | TGTGCCAGCAGCTTCGGCGGGACAGATACGCAGTATTTT | TRBV7-2 | - | few | TRBJ2-3
CASIIRDEQFF | TGTGCCAGCATCATACGGGACGAGCAGTTCTTC | TRBV28 | - | - | TRBJ2-1
CASSYRTGGLAGFSYNEQFF | TGTGCCAGCAGCTACCGGACAGGGGGCCTAGCGGGATTCTCCTACAATGAGCAGTTCTTC | TRBV13 | TRBD1 | few | TRBJ2-1
CSADYNEQFF | TGCAGTGCTGACTACAATGAGCAGTTCTTC | TRBV20-1 | - | - | TRBJ2-1
CAIGLAGADTQYF | TGTGCCATCGGACTAGCGGGAGCAGATACGCAGTATTTT | TRBV30 | TRBD2 | - | TRBJ2-3
CSVKTGGYTF | TGCAGCGTTAAAACAGGGGGCTACACCTTC | TRBV29-1 | - | - | TRBJ1-2
CASSDQRRQYF | TGTGCCAGCAGCGACCAGAGACGGCAGTACTTC | TRBV13 | - | - | TRBJ2-7
CAWGGLNIQYF | TGTGCCTGGGGGGGACTGAACATTCAGTACTTC | TRBV30 | - | - | TRBJ2-4
CASSQRGRPLDGYTF | TGCGCCAGCAGCCAAAGAGGCCGCCCGTTGGATGGCTACACCTTC | TRBV4-3 | - | few | TRBJ1-2